The TCR beta chain described here comes from a study of shared clonotypes between healthy human individuals. Across several immunoSEQ plates, the genomic DNA of each subset was split evenly. Sequencing used immunoSEQ multiplex PCR; TCRdb keeps in-frame clones, though not all of them. The sample includes under 750,000 clones, around 70% of them seen just once. This clone was seen a handful of times. The antigen is not known. Additional DNA sequences in this sample encode the identical CDR3. Study outcomes and limitations: Roughly 5% of naive CD4 clonotypes were common to a few donors. The authors sampled blood alone, and tissue repertoires likely differ. Sorted-subset sequencing was shown by rarefaction to be incomplete despite large depth.

Trimming removed 1 base at V and 0 bases at J, with 8 bases between. The CDR3 length is 15 residues. Germline CDR1 LGHNA, CDR2 YNFKEQ. This TCR derives from a woman aged 25 to 45 in good health. The gene calls are TRBV4-2 and TRBJ2-3; D uncertain. Input material: memory CD4+ T cells sorted from blood. Subset reported: CD45RA-negative fraction. The CDR3 protein is CASSQVVASTDTQYF. Written as DNA, the CDR3 is TGTGCCAGCAGCCAAGTTGTCGCTAGCACAGATACGCAGTATTTT.